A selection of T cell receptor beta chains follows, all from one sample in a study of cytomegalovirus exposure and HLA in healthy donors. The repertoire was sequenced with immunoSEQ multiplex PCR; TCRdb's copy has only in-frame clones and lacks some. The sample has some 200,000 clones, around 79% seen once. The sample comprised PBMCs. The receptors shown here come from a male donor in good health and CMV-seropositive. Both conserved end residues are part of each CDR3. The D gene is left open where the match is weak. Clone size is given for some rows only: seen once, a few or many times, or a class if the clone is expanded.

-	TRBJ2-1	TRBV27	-	CASRQTTEGSYNEQFF	TGTGCCAGCAGACAAACTACGGAGGGGTCCTACAATGAGCAGTTCTTC
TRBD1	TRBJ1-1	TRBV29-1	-	CSGTGGQGKAEAFF	TGCAGCGGAACAGGGGGCCAAGGTAAGGCTGAAGCTTTCTTT
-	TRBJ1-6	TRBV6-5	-	CASSRQTDNSPLHF	TGTGCCAGCAGTCGACAAACCGATAATTCACCCCTCCACTTT
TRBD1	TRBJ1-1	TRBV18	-	CASSTGTGPTEAFF	TGTGCCAGCTCAACCGGGACAGGGCCCACTGAAGCTTTCTTT
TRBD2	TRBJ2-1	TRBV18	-	CASSEGTSGGPQFF	TGTGCCAGCTCAGAAGGGACTAGCGGGGGGCCGCAGTTCTTC
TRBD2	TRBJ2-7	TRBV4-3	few	CASSRTSGSGHYEQYF	TGCGCCAGCAGCCGGACTAGCGGGAGTGGTCACTACGAGCAGTACTTC
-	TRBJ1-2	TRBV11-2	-	CASSLGYRVITNYGYTF	TGTGCCAGCAGCTTAGGTTACAGGGTTATCACTAACTATGGCTACACCTTC
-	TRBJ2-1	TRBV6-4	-	CASSVTRELNNEQFF	TGTGCCAGCAGTGTTACGAGAGAGTTGAACAATGAGCAGTTCTTC
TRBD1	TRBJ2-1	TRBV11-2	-	CASSPRPGQASEQFF	TGTGCCAGCAGCCCCCGGCCGGGACAGGCGTCGGAGCAGTTCTTC
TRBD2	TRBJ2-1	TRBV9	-	CASRPQPTSGGSRSYNEQFF	TGTGCCAGCAGACCACAGCCCACTAGCGGGGGATCTCGCTCCTACAATGAGCAGTTCTTC
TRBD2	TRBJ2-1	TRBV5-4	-	CASSHGLAGGNEQFF	TGTGCCAGCAGCCATGGACTAGCTGGAGGCAATGAGCAGTTCTTC
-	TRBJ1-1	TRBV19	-	CASSTVAKTGNTEAFF	TGTGCCAGTAGTACGGTGGCCAAGACAGGGAACACTGAAGCTTTCTTT
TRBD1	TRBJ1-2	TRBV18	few	CASSPDRDYGYTF	TGTGCCAGCTCGCCCGACAGGGACTATGGCTACACCTTC
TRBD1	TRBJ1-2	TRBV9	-	CASSAIMGQGQGSYTF	TGTGCCAGCAGCGCCATTATGGGACAGGGACAGGGGAGCTACACCTTC
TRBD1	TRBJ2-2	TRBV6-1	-	CASSESGTGVITGELFF	TGTGCCAGCAGTGAGTCTGGGACAGGGGTAATCACCGGGGAGCTGTTTTTT
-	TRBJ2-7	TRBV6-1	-	CAAEVSDSNYEQYF	TGTGCCGCAGAGGTATCGGACAGCAACTACGAGCAGTACTTC
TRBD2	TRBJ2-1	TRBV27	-	CASSTGTSGTNEQFF	TGTGCCAGCAGTACCGGGACTAGCGGTACGAATGAGCAGTTCTTC
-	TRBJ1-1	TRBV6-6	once	CASSYSIGGTEAFF	TGTGCCAGCAGTTACTCGATCGGGGGCACTGAAGCTTTCTTT
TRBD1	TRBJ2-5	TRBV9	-	CASSPTGGSETQYF	TGTGCCAGCAGCCCAACAGGGGGCTCAGAGACCCAGTACTTC
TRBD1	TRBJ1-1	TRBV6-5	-	CASSYRGRTEAFF	TGTGCCAGCAGTTACAGGGGGCGAACTGAAGCTTTCTTT
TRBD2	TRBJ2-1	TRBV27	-	CASSIPTSGRANEQFF	TGTGCCAGCAGTATTCCGACTAGCGGGAGAGCGAATGAGCAGTTCTTC
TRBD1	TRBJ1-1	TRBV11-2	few	CASSHRGPYTEAFF	TGTGCCAGCAGCCACAGGGGGCCCTACACTGAAGCTTTCTTT
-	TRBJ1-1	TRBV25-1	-	CASSGGGNTEAFF	TGTGCCAGCAGTGGCGGAGGGAACACTGAAGCTTTCTTT
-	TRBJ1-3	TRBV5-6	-	CASSVQFLRGSGNTIYF	TGTGCCAGCAGCGTCCAATTCCTACGAGGGTCTGGAAACACCATATATTTT
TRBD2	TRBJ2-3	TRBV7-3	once	CASSAAGTSSHTQYF	TGTGCCAGCAGCGCGGCCGGGACTAGCTCACATACGCAGTATTTT